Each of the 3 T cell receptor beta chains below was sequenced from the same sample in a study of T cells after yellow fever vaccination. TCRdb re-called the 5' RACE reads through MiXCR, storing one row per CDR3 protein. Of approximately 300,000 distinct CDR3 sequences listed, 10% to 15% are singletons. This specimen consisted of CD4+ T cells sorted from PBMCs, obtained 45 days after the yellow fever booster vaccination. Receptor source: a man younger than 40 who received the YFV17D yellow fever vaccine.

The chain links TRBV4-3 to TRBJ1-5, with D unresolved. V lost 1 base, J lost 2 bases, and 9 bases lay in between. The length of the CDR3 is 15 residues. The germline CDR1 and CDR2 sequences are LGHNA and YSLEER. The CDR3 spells CASSQVDGRNQPQHF. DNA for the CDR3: TGCGCCAGCAGCCAAGTGGATGGTCGCAATCAGCCCCAGCATTTT.

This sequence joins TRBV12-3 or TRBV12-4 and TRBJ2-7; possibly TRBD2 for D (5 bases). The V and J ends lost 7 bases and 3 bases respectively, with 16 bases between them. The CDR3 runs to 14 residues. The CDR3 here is CASKRASAHYEQYF. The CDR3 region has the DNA TGTGCCAGCAAGAGGGCAAGCGCCCACTACGAGCAGTACTTC.

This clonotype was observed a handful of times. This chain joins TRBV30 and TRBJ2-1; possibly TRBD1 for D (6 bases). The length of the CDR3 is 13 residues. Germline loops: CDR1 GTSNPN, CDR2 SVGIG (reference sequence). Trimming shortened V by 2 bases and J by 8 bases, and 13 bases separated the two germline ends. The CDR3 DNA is TGTGCCTGGAGTAGAGGGGGAGCAGATGAGCAGTTCTTC. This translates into CAWSRGGADEQFF.